The 14 T cell receptor beta chains reported below all come from one sample, sequenced in a study of T-cell reconstitution after alpha-beta-depleted transplantation in children. Preparation of the TCRbeta library involved a method that used unique molecular identifiers. TCRdb independently ran MiXCR on the PCR reads; one entry per CDR3 protein. The sample has 100,000 to 120,000 distinct CDR3 sequences, around 6.4% seen once. Specimen: PBMCs, mostly from graft donor cells, collected 360 days after TCRalphabeta/CD19-depleted stem cell transplant. The origin of the receptors is a male patient aged 2-10 years who had a stem cell transplant for acute lymphoblastic leukemia, so the T cells may come from the graft donor.

The sample holds many counts of this clonotype. V and J are TRBV2 and TRBJ2-4; 8 bases line up with TRBD2. Trimming cost V 1 base and J 4 bases; bases outside gene matches: 6. Germline loops: CDR1 SNHLY, CDR2 FYNNEI. This CDR3 comprises 16 residues. The CDR3 bases are TGTGCCAGCAGTGAAGTCACGGGAGGGCCGAAAAACATTCAGTACTTC. Its protein is CASSEVTGGPKNIQYF.

This clonotype was counted a few times. V is TRBV15 and J is TRBJ1-4; 8 nucleotides agree with TRBD1. The germline V gene has CDR1 LNHNV and CDR2 YYDKDF (reference sequence). This CDR3 contains 15 residues. V lost 0 bases and J lost 8; bases outside the gene matches: 5. The CDR3 DNA sequence: TGTGCCACCAGCAGAGATGGACAGGGACTAGAAAAACTGTTTTTT. Protein: CATSRDGQGLEKLFF.

This clonotype was observed many times. CDR3 sequence: CASSLLGSTDTQYF. Here the CDR3 DNA reads TGTGCCAGCAGTTTACTGGGGAGCACAGATACGCAGTATTTT. This chain links TRBV27 with TRBJ2-3; D remains ambiguous. This CDR3 has 14 amino acids. CDR1 is MNHEY, CDR2 SMNVEV, per germline (reference sequence). The V end was cut by 2 bases, the J end by 0 bases, with 6 bases between.

This clonotype was detected many times. The chain employs TRBV28 and TRBJ2-3; perhaps TRBD2 as D (6 bases). Trimming cost V 6 bases and J 0 bases, with 13 bases left between them. Per the germline V gene, CDR1 is MDHEN and CDR2 is SYDVKM. The CDR3 runs 15 residues. CDR3 in amino acids: CASRASATSTDTQYF. The CDR3 region has the DNA TGTGCCAGCAGGGCTAGCGCGACTAGCACAGATACGCAGTATTTT.

J is TRBJ2-6 and V is TRBV6-1, with unresolved D. Germline V lookup: CDR1 MNHNS, CDR2 SASEGT. Trimming removed 10 bases from V and 3 bases from J, with 7 bases in between. CDR3 size: 12 residues. CDR3 residues: CATRFGANVLTF. CDR3 DNA sequence: TGTGCCACCCGTTTTGGGGCCAACGTCCTGACTTTC.

The sample holds many counts of this clonotype. J is TRBJ1-1 and V is TRBV20-1; D is unclear. Looked up from germline, CDR1 is DFQATT and CDR2 is SNEGSKA (reference sequence). This CDR3 is 12 amino acids long. Trimming removed 0 bases from V and 6 bases from J, with 8 bases in between. The CDR3 DNA reads TGCAGTGCTAGAGATCGTGGACCTGAAGCTTTCTTT. Protein: CSARDRGPEAFF.

Many counts were recorded for this clonotype. The chain joins TRBV7-9 to TRBJ2-5, with D perhaps TRBD1 (6 bases). CDR3 length: 14 amino acids. Trimming left V 3 bases short and J 3 bases short, with 11 bases between. Germline V gene lookup returns CDR1 SEHNR and CDR2 FQNEAQ (reference sequence). This chain's CDR3 is CASSFLGQKETQYF. CDR3 sequence (DNA): TGTGCCAGCAGCTTCCTCGGACAGAAAGAGACCCAGTACTTC.

This clonotype came up many times. The chain couples TRBV12-3 or TRBV12-4 to TRBJ2-7, with 14 bases aligning to TRBD2. The V gene end was trimmed by 7 bases and the J gene end by 7 bases; junction bases not matched to a gene: 9. CDR3 size: 15 residues. DNA of the CDR3: TGTGCCAGCACTATGAGACTAGCGGGAGGGGAGGAGCAGTACTTC. Encoded protein: CASTMRLAGGEEQYF.

The chain joins TRBV7-2 to TRBJ2-1; 7 bases are a match to TRBD2. Unmatched junction bases numbered 4, after V lost 3 bases and J lost 5 bases. Germline CDR1 reads SGHTA; CDR2 reads FQGNSA. The CDR3 spans 14 residues. The CDR3 nucleotides are TGTGCCAGCAGCTTGGCCGGGACTAACAATGAGCAGTTCTTC. Amino acids: CASSLAGTNNEQFF.

In this sample, this clonotype turned up many times. The rearrangement uses TRBV5-6 and TRBJ1-1; D ambiguous. CDR1 is SGHDT, CDR2 YYEEEE, per germline. CDR3 length: 11 residues. Trimming removed 4 bases from V and 4 bases from J, with 5 bases in between. In nucleotides, the CDR3 is TGTGCCAGCAGCCACCTCACTGAAGCTTTCTTT. It translates to CASSHLTEAFF.

The rearrangement links TRBV2 to TRBJ2-3; TRBD2 agrees at 9 bases. Germline V gene data show CDR1 as SNHLY and CDR2 as FYNNEI. V shed 3 bases and J 5 bases; nucleotides not matched to a gene: 6. The length of the CDR3 is 15 residues. The DNA of the CDR3 is TGTGCCAGCAGTGATATAGAACTAGCGGGAGATACGCAGTATTTT. Protein product: CASSDIELAGDTQYF.

V is TRBV27 and J is TRBJ2-5; D is unclear. The CDR3 has 13 amino acids. V was trimmed by 1 base and J by 7 bases, leaving 10 bases between them. Germline loops: CDR1 MNHEY, CDR2 SMNVEV (reference sequence). The CDR3 region is CASSLWAVGTQYF. The CDR3 DNA reads TGTGCCAGCAGTTTATGGGCGGTGGGGACCCAGTACTTC.

This clonotype was observed at least ten times. This chain links TRBV20-1 with TRBJ2-1, with 11 bases identical to TRBD2. The CDR3 sequence is 17 residues long. Germline assignment: CDR1 DFQATT and CDR2 SNEGSKA (reference sequence). Trimming took 2 bases from V and 9 from J; bases not matched to a gene: 15. CDR3 sequence (DNA): TGCAGTGCTAGAACCTGGCAGGCTAGCGGGAGGAGGAGTGAGCAGTTCTTC. It translates to CSARTWQASGRRSEQFF.

At least ten counts were recorded for this clonotype. The chain has TRBV9 and TRBJ1-1, with a tentative D call TRBD1 (5 bases). The V end lost 2 bases, the J end lost 1 base, and 12 bases lay between the germline ends. CDR3 length equals 15 residues. Germline CDR1 is SGDLS and CDR2 is YYNGEE. The CDR3 sequence is CASSVSGRANTEAFF. The DNA of the CDR3 is TGTGCCAGCAGCGTTAGTGGCAGGGCGAACACTGAAGCTTTCTTT.